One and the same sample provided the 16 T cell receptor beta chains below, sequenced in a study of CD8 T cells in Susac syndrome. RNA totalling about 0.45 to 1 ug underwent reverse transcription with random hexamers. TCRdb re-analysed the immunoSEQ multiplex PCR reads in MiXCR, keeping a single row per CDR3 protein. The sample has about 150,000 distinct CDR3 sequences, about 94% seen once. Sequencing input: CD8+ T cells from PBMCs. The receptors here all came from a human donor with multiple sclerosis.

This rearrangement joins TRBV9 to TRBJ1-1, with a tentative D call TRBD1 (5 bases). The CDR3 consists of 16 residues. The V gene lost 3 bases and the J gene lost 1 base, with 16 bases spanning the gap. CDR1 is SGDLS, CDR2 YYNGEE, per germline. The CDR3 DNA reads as TGTGCCAGCAGCGCCACAGGACGGGAGCCGAACACTGAAGCTTTCTTT. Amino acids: CASSATGREPNTEAFF. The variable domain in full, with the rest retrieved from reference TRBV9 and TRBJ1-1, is DSGVTQTPKHLITATGQRVTLRCSPRSGDLSVYWYQQSLDQGLQFLIQYYNGEERAKGNILERFSAQQFPDLHSELNLSSLELGDSALYFCASSATGREPNTEAFFGQGTRLTVV.

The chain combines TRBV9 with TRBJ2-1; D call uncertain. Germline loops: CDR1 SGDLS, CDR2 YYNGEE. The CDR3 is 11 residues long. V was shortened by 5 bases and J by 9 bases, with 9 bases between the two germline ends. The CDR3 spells CASSSSTEQFF. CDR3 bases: TGTGCCAGCAGTTCGAGCACTGAGCAGTTCTTC.

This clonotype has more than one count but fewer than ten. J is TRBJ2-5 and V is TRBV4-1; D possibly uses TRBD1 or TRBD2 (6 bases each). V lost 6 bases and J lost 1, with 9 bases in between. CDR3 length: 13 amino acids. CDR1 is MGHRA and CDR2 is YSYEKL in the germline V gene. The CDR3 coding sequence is TGCGCCAGCAGTGAGGGGGGCCAAGAGACCCAGTACTTC. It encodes CASSEGGQETQYF.

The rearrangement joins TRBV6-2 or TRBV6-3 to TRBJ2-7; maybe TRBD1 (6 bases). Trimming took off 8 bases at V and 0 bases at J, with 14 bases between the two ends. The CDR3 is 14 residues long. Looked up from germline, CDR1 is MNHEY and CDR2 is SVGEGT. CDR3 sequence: CASGGQRSSYEQYF. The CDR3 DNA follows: TGTGCCAGCGGAGGACAGCGGAGCTCCTACGAGCAGTACTTC.

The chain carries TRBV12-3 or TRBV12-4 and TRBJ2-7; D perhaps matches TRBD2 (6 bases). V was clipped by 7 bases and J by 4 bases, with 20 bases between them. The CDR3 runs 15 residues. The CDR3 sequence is CASTGPGRFGYEQYF. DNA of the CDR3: TGTGCCAGCACCGGTCCGGGGAGGTTTGGATACGAGCAGTACTTC.

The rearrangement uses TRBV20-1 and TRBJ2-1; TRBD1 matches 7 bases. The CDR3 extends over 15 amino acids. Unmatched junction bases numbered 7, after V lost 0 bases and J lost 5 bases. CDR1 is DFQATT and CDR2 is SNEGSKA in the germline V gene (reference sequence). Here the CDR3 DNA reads TGCAGTGCTAGAGATAACGAGGGGGCCAACAATGAGCAGTTCTTC. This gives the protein CSARDNEGANNEQFF.

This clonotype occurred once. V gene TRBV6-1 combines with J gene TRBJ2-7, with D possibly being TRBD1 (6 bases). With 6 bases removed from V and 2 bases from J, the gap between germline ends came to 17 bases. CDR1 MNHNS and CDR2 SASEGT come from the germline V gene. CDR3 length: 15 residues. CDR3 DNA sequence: TGTGCCAGCAGGGGTTTCACAGGGCCGACCTACGAGCAGTACTTC. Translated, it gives CASRGFTGPTYEQYF.

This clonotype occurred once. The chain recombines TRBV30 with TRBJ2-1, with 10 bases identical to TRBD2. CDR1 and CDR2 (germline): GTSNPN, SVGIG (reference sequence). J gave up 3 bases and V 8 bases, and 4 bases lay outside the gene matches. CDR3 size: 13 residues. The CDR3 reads CARASGGYNEQFF. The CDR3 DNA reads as TGTGCCCGGGCTAGCGGGGGCTACAATGAGCAGTTCTTC.

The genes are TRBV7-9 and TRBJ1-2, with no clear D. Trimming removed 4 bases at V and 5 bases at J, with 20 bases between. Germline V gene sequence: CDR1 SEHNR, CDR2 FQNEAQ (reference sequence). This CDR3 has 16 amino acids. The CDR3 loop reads CASSSSKTRLLYGYTF. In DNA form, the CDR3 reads TGTGCCAGCAGCTCCTCCAAGACCCGACTTCTATATGGCTACACCTTC.

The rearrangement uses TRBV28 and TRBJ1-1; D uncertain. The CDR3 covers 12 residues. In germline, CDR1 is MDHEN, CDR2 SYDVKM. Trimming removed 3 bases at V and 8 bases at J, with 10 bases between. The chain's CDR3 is CASSFGNWEAFF. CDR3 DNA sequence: TGTGCCAGCAGTTTCGGGAATTGGGAAGCTTTCTTT.

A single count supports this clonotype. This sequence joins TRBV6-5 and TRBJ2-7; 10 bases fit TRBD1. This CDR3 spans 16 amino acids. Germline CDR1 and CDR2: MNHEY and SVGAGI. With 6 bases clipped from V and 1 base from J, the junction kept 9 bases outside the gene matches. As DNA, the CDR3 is TGTGCCAGCAGCTACGACCGGGACAGGGGTTCCTACGAGCAGTACTTC. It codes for CASSYDRDRGSYEQYF.

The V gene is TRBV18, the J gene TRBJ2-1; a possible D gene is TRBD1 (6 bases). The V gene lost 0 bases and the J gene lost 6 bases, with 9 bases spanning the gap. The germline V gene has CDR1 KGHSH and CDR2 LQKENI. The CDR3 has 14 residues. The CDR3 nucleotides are TGTGCCAGCTCACCACCGGACAGTGTCAATGAGCAGTTCTTC. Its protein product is CASSPPDSVNEQFF. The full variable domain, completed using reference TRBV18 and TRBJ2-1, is NAGVMQNPRHLVRRRGQEARLRCSPMKGHSHVYWYRQLPEEGLKFMVYLQKENIIDESGMPKERFSAEFPKEGPSILRIQQVVRGDSAAYFCASSPPDSVNEQFFGPGTRLTVL.

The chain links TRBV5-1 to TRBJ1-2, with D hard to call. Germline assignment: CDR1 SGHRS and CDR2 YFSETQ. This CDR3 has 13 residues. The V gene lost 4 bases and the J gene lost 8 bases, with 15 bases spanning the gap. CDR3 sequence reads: CASSPGRMGGYTF. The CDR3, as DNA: TGCGCCAGCAGCCCCGGACGAATGGGCGGCTACACCTTC.

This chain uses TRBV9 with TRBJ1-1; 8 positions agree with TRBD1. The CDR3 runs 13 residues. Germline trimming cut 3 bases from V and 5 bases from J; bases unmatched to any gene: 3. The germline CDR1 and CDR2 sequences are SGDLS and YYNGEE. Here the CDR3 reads CASSGTGGTEAFF. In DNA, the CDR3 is TGTGCCAGCAGCGGTACAGGGGGGACTGAAGCTTTCTTT.

The CDR3 loop is CASSLDPGWVYEQYF. The DNA for the CDR3 is TGTGCCAGCAGCTTAGATCCGGGGTGGGTTTACGAGCAGTACTTC. The V call is TRBV11-2, the J call TRBJ2-7; perhaps TRBD2 as D (5 bases). The V end lost 0 bases, the J end lost 4 bases, and 13 bases lay between the germline ends. The CDR3 has 15 amino acids. CDR1 and CDR2 from the germline V gene are SGHAT and FQNNGV.

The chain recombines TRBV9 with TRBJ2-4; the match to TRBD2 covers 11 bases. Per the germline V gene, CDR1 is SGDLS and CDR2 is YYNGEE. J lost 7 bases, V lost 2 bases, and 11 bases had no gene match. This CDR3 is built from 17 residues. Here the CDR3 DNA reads TGTGCCAGCAGCGTTAGCGGGGGGGTGTCCGGGGAGAACATTCAGTACTTC. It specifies CASSVSGGVSGENIQYF. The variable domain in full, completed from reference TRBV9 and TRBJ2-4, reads DSGVTQTPKHLITATGQRVTLRCSPRSGDLSVYWYQQSLDQGLQFLIQYYNGEERAKGNILERFSAQQFPDLHSELNLSSLELGDSALYFCASSVSGGVSGENIQYFGAGTRLSVL.